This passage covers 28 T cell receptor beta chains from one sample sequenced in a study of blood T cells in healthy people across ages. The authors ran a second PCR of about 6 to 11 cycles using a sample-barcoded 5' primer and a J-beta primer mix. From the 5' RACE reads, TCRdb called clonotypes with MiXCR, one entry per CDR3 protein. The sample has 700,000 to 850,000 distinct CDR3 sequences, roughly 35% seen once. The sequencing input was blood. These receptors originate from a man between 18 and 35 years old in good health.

The CDR3 sequence is CASRQTSGTLWNTGELFF. The CDR3 DNA sequence: TGCGCCAGCAGACAGACTAGCGGGACATTGTGGAACACCGGGGAGCTGTTTTTT. The chain is built from TRBV5-1 and TRBJ2-2; TRBD2 matches at 11 bases. Germline CDR1 and CDR2: SGHRS and YFSETQ. This CDR3 region has 18 residues. V lost 5 bases, J lost 1 base, and 10 bases stayed unmatched. The whole variable domain, remainder taken from reference TRBV5-1 and TRBJ2-2, is KAGVTQTPRYLIKTRGQQVTLSCSPISGHRSVSWYQQTPGQGLQFLFEYFSETQRNKGNFPGRFSGRQFSNSRSEMNVSTLELGDSALYLCASRQTSGTLWNTGELFFGEGSRLTVL.

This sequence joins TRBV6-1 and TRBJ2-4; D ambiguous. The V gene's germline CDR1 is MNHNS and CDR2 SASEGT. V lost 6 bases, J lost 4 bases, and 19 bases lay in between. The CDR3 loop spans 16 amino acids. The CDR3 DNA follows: TGTGCCAGCAGCACCCAAAGTCGTAAAACTAAAAACATTCAGTACTTC. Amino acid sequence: CASSTQSRKTKNIQYF.

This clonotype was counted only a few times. The CDR3 sequence is CSARGGGAGANVLTF. The CDR3 DNA reads TGCAGTGCTAGAGGGGGAGGGGCTGGGGCCAACGTCCTGACTTTC. V is TRBV20-1 and J is TRBJ2-6; 7 bases line up with TRBD2. The CDR3 is made up of 15 amino acids. Per germline, CDR1 DFQATT and CDR2 SNEGSKA (reference sequence). V dropped 1 base and J dropped 2; count of bases not matched to a gene: 2.

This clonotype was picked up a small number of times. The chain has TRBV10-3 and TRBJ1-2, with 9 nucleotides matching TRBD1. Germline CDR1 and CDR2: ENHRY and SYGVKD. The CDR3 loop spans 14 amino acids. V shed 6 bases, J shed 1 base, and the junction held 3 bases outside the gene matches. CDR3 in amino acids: CAIRGDRDNYGYTF. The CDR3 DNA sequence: TGTGCCATCAGAGGGGACAGGGATAACTATGGCTACACCTTC.

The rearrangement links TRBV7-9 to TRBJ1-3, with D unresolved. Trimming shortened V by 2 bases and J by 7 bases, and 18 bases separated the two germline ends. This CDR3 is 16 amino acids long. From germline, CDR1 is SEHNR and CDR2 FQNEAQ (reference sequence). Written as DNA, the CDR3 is TGTGCCAGCAGCTTATATAGCCCCCCTGCGGGGAACACCATATATTTT. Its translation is CASSLYSPPAGNTIYF.

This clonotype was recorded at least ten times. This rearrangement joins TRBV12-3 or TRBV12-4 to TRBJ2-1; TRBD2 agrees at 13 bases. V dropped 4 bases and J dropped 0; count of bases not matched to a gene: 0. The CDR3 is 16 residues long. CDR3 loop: CASSWTSGGSYNEQFF. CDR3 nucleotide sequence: TGTGCCAGCAGTTGGACTAGCGGGGGCTCCTACAATGAGCAGTTCTTC.

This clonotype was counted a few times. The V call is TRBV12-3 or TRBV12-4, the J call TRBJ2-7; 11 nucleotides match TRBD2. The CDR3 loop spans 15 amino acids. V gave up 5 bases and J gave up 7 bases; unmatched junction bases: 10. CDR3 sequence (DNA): TGTGCCAGCAGTCTCCCGACTAGCGGGGATTGTGAGCAGTACTTC. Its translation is CASSLPTSGDCEQYF.

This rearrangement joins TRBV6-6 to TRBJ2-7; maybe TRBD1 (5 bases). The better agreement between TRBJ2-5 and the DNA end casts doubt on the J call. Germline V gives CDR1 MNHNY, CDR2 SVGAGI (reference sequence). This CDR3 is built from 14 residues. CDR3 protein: CASSPFRQRETQYF. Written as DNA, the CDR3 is TGTGCCAGCAGTCCTTTCAGACAGAGGGAGACCCAGTACTTC.

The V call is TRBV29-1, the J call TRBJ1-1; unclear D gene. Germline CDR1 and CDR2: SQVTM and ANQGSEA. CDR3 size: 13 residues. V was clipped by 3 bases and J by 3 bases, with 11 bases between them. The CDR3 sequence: CSVDKDGDTEAFF. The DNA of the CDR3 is TGCAGCGTTGACAAAGACGGTGACACTGAAGCTTTCTTT.

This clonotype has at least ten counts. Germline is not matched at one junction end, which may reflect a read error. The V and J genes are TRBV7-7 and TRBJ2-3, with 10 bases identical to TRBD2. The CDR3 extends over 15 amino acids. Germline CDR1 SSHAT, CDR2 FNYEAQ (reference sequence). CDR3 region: CASSSGLAGTDTQYF. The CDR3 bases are TGTGCTAGCAGCTCTGGACTAGCGGGCACAGATACGCAGTATTTT.

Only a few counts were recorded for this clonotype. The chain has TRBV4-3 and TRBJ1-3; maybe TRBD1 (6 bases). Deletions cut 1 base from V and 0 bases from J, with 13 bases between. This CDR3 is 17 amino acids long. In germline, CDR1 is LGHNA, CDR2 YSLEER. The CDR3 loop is CASSQAPRGSSGNTIYF. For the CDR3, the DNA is TGCGCCAGCAGCCAAGCTCCCAGGGGAAGCTCTGGAAACACCATATATTTT.

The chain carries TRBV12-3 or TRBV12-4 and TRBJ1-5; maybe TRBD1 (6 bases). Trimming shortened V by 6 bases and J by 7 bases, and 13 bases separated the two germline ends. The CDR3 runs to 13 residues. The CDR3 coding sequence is TGTGCCAGCAGAAGATCAGGGGCCCAGCCCCAGCATTTT. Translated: CASRRSGAQPQHF.

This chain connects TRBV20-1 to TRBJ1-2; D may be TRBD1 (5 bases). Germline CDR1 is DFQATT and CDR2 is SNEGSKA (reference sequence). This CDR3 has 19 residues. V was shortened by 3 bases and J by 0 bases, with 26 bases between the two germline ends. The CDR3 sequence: CSASSRVAGGSWANYGYTF. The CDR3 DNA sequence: TGCAGTGCTAGTTCACGCGTCGCGGGGGGATCATGGGCTAACTATGGCTACACCTTC.

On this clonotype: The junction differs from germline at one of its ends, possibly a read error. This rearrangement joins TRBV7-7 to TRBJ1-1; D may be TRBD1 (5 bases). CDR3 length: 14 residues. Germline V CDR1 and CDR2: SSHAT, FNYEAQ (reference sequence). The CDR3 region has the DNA TGTGCCAGCAGCCCCGCAGGGAAGAACGCTGAAGCTTTCTTT. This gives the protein CASSPAGKNAEAFF.

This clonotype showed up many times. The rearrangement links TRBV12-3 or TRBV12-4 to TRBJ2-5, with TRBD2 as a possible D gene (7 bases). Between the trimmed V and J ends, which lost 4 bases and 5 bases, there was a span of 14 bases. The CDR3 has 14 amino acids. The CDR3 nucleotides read TGTGCCAGCAGTTCCTCGGGGGGCCAGGAGACCCAGTACTTC. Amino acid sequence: CASSSSGGQETQYF.

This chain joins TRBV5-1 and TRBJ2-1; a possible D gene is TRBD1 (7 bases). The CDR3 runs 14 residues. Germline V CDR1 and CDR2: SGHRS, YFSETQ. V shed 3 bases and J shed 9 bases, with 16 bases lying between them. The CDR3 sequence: CASSSQGGDAEQFF. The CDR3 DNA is TGCGCCAGCAGCTCCCAGGGGGGAGACGCTGAGCAGTTCTTC.

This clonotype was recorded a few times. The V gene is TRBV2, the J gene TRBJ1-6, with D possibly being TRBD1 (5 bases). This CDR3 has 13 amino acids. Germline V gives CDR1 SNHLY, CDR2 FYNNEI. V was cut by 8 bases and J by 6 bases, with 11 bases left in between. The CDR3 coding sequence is TGTGCCAGCGGGGCAGGACCTAATTCACCCCTCCACTTT. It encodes CASGAGPNSPLHF. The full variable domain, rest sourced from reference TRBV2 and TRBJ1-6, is EPEVTQTPSHQVTQMGQEVILRCVPISNHLYFYWYRQILGQKVEFLVSFYNNEISEKSEIFDDQFSVERPDGSNFTLKIRSTKLEDSAMYFCASGAGPNSPLHFGNGTRLTVT.

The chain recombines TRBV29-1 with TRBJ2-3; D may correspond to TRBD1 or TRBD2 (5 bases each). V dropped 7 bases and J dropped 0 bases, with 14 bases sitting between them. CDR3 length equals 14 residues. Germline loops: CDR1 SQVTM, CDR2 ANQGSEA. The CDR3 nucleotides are TGCAGCGCAGACCGGGGCAGTAGCACAGATACGCAGTATTTT. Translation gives CSADRGSSTDTQYF.

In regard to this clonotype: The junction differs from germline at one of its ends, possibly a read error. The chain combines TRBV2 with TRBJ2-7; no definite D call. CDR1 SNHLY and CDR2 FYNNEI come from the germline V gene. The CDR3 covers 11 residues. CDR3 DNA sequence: TGTGCCAGCAGCGCCTACAATGAGCAGCACTTC. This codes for CASSAYNEQHF.

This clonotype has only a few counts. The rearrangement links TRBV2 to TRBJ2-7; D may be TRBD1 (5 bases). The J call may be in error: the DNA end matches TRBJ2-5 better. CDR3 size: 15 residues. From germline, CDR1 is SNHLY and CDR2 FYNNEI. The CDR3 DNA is TGTGCCAGCAGTGAAGCGGGGCTCGGACAAGAGACCCAGTACTTC. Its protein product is CASSEAGLGQETQYF.

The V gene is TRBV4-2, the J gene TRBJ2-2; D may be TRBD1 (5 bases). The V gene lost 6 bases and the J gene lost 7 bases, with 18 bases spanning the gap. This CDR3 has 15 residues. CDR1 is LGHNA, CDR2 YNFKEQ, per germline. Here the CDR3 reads CASRRSLGRGGELFF. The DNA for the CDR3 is TGTGCCAGCAGACGATCACTGGGGCGCGGCGGGGAGCTGTTTTTT.

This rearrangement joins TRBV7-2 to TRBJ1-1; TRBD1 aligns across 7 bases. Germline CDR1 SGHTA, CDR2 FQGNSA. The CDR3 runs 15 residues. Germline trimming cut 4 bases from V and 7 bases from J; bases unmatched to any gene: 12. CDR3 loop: CASSSMAGGGVEAFF. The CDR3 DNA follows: TGTGCCAGCAGCTCAATGGCAGGGGGGGGCGTTGAAGCTTTCTTT.

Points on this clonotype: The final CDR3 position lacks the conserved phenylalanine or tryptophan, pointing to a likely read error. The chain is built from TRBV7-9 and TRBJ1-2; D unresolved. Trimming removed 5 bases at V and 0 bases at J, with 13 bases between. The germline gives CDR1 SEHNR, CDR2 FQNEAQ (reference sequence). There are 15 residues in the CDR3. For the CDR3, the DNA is TGTGCCAGCAGCCCCCTTTTGGGGACTAACTATGGCTACACCTTA. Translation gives CASSPLLGTNYGYTL.

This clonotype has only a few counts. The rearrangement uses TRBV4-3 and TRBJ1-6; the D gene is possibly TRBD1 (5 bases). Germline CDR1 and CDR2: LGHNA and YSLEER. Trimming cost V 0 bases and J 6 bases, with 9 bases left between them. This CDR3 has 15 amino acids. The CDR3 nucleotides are TGCGCCAGCAGCCAAGATTTACAGGTTAATTCACCCCTCCACTTT. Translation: CASSQDLQVNSPLHF.

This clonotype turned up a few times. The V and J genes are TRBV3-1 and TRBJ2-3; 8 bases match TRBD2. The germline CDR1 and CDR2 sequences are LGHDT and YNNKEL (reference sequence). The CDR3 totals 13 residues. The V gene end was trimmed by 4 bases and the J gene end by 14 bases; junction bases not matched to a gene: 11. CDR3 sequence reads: CASSPSSAGVRYF. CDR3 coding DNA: TGTGCCAGCAGCCCCTCTTCAGCGGGGGTACGGTATTTT.

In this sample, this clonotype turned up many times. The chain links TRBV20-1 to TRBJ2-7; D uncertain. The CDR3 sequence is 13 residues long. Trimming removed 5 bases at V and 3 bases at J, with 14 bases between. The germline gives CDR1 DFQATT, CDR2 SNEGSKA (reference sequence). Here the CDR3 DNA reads TGCAGTGCTTCCGACGCGAGACTCTACGAGCAGTACTTC. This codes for CSASDARLYEQYF.

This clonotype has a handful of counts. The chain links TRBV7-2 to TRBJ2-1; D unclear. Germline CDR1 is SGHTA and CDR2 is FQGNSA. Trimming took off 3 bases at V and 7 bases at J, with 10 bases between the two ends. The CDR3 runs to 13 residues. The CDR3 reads CASSFMGRNEQFF. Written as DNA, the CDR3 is TGTGCCAGCAGCTTTATGGGCCGGAATGAGCAGTTCTTC.

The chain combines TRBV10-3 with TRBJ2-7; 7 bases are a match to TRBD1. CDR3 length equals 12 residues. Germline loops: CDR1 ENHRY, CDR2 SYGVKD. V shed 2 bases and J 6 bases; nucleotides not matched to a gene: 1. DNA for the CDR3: TGTGCCATCAGTGAGAGGGGGCGCGAGCAGTACTTC. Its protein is CAISERGREQYF.